Given below is one TCR beta chain in context. The data are from a study of cytomegalovirus exposure and HLA in healthy donors. The PCR had 60 Vbeta and 13 Jbeta primers. Libraries were prepared by immunoSEQ multiplex PCR; TCRdb keeps only in-frame clonotypes and omits some of them. This table holds 180,000 or so clones, about three quarters found once. The J segment lost 8 bases and the V segment lost 5 bases, leaving 8 bases of the junction unmatched. Germline V gene sequence: CDR1 MNHEY, CDR2 SVGAGI. This CDR3 has 14 amino acids. This chain uses TRBV6-5 with TRBJ2-4; TRBD2 matches at 8 bases. This TCR derives from a young man in good health and CMV-seronegative. The specimen was PBMCs. The CDR3 here is CASSEVTSVDIQYF. DNA of the CDR3: TGTGCCAGCAGTGAAGTGACTAGCGTAGACATTCAGTACTTC.